This TCR beta chain was sequenced for a study of memory B cells and T cells in multiple sclerosis. Findings of the study overall: Compartments had unequal clone-set sizes, affecting shared clonotype counts.

Produced via immunoSEQ multiplex PCR; TCRdb's table is partial and in-frame only. The repertoire has 40,000 to 50,000 clones, roughly 82% of them found once; the top ten carry 0.9% to 1.3%. Regarding this clone: Its antigen remains unknown.

CFSE-dim autoproliferating and CFSE-high non-proliferating T cells from unstimulated culture were sequenced separately. Cultures began with about 50 million CFSE-labeled PBMCs, unstimulated for 7 days, with replicate wells pooled. The PBMCs received about 0.51 uM CFSE and serum-free culture with no added stimuli. The origin of this receptor is a human donor with multiple sclerosis. The sample was PBMCs from blood kept in culture.

CDR3 DNA sequence: TGTGCCAGCAGCTACAGGGCTGGAAACACCATATATTTT. Translation gives CASSYRAGNTIYF. The chain links TRBV5-6 to TRBJ1-3; a weak D match, TRBD1 (6 bases). The V gene's germline CDR1 is SGHDT and CDR2 YYEEEE. The CDR3 covers 13 residues. The V end was cut by 3 bases, the J end by 2 bases, with 6 bases between.